A selection of T cell receptor beta chains follows, all from one sample in a study of human T cells and chemical hapten exposure. From the RACE reads, TCRdb called clonotypes with MiXCR, one entry per CDR3 protein. The sample lists 350,000 or so distinct CDR3 sequences, 5.5% to 8% occurring once. The material was whole blood, obtained in connection with sensitization to the hapten diphenylcyclopropenone (DPC). The origin of the receptors is a woman aged 18-35 years with alopecia areata. Some clones in this sample may be carry-over from other donors' samples. CDR3s include the opening cysteine and the closing phenylalanine or tryptophan. The order of the fields is CDR3 length, J gene, D gene, V gene, clone size, CDR3 protein, CDR3 DNA. A D gene is named only where the DNA matches it firmly. The size field is filled for only some rows; it gives once, few, many or a size class.

cdr3_length: 13
j_call: TRBJ1-2
d_call: NA
v_call: TRBV7-9
clone_size: many
cdr3_aa: CASSQDSVYGYTF
cdr3_nt: TGTGCCAGCAGCCAGGACAGTGTCTATGGCTACACCTTC

cdr3_length: 15
j_call: TRBJ1-1
d_call: TRBD1
v_call: TRBV27
clone_size: NA
cdr3_aa: CASTWTGGASTEAFF
cdr3_nt: TGTGCCTCCACATGGACAGGGGGCGCAAGCACTGAAGCTTTCTTT

cdr3_length: 15
j_call: TRBJ2-2
d_call: NA
v_call: TRBV7-3
clone_size: many
cdr3_aa: CASSLRGTATGELFF
cdr3_nt: TGTGCCAGCAGCTTACGGGGGACCGCCACCGGGGAGCTGTTTTTT

cdr3_length: 15
j_call: TRBJ2-2
d_call: NA
v_call: TRBV7-2
clone_size: few
cdr3_aa: CASTPKAGNTGELFF
cdr3_nt: TGTGCCAGCACCCCAAAGGCAGGGAACACCGGGGAGCTGTTTTTT

cdr3_length: 16
j_call: TRBJ2-3
d_call: NA
v_call: TRBV28
clone_size: many
cdr3_aa: CASTRLQGPGTDTQYF
cdr3_nt: TGTGCCAGCACCCGATTACAGGGCCCAGGGACAGATACGCAGTATTTT

cdr3_length: 12
j_call: TRBJ2-3
d_call: NA
v_call: TRBV12-3/TRBV12-4
clone_size: many
cdr3_aa: CASSFSVDTQYF
cdr3_nt: TGTGCCAGCAGTTTCTCGGTCGATACGCAGTATTTT

cdr3_length: 14
j_call: TRBJ2-3
d_call: NA
v_call: TRBV18
clone_size: many
cdr3_aa: CASSILGKTDTQYF
cdr3_nt: TGTGCCAGCTCAATTTTGGGGAAGACAGATACGCAGTATTTT

cdr3_length: 15
j_call: TRBJ2-1
d_call: TRBD2
v_call: TRBV20-1
clone_size: many
cdr3_aa: CSAAPGLAGEGEQFF
cdr3_nt: TGCAGTGCAGCTCCGGGACTAGCGGGGGAGGGGGAGCAGTTCTTC

cdr3_length: 12
j_call: TRBJ2-1
d_call: NA
v_call: TRBV19
clone_size: NA
cdr3_aa: CASSINLNEQFF
cdr3_nt: TGTGCCAGTAGCATCAATCTTAATGAGCAGTTCTTC

cdr3_length: 13
j_call: TRBJ1-5
d_call: NA
v_call: TRBV28
clone_size: many
cdr3_aa: CASRANSNQPQHF
cdr3_nt: TGTGCCAGCCGGGCGAATAGCAATCAGCCCCAGCATTTT

cdr3_length: 14
j_call: TRBJ1-1
d_call: NA
v_call: TRBV29-1
clone_size: many
cdr3_aa: CSVEVRGMNTEAFF
cdr3_nt: TGCAGCGTTGAAGTCCGGGGGATGAACACTGAAGCTTTCTTT

cdr3_length: 12
j_call: TRBJ2-7
d_call: NA
v_call: TRBV6-2/TRBV6-3
clone_size: NA
cdr3_aa: CASSRESGEQYF
cdr3_nt: TGTGCCAGCAGTAGGGAGTCGGGGGAGCAGTACTTC

cdr3_length: 11
j_call: TRBJ2-7
d_call: NA
v_call: TRBV29-1
clone_size: NA
cdr3_aa: CSVRLAREQYF
cdr3_nt: TGCAGCGTCCGGCTAGCCCGCGAGCAGTACTTC

cdr3_length: 14
j_call: TRBJ2-7
d_call: NA
v_call: TRBV12-3/TRBV12-4
clone_size: NA
cdr3_aa: CASSPLRGSYEQYF
cdr3_nt: TGTGCCAGCAGTCCCCTCCGGGGGTCCTACGAGCAGTACTTC

cdr3_length: 14
j_call: TRBJ1-2
d_call: TRBD1
v_call: TRBV2
clone_size: NA
cdr3_aa: CASKRTGEVRGYTF
cdr3_nt: TGTGCCAGCAAACGGACAGGGGAAGTAAGGGGCTACACCTTC

cdr3_length: 13
j_call: TRBJ2-7
d_call: NA
v_call: TRBV7-8
clone_size: NA
cdr3_aa: CASSLGQPPEQYF
cdr3_nt: TGTGCCAGCAGCTTAGGACAGCCGCCCGAGCAGTACTTC

cdr3_length: 15
j_call: TRBJ2-5
d_call: NA
v_call: TRBV12-3/TRBV12-4
clone_size: NA
cdr3_aa: CASSLGMGVQETQYF
cdr3_nt: TGTGCCAGCAGTTTAGGTATGGGAGTCCAAGAGACCCAGTACTTC

cdr3_length: 15
j_call: TRBJ2-1
d_call: NA
v_call: TRBV6-5
clone_size: NA
cdr3_aa: CASSFSPSSYNEQFF
cdr3_nt: TGTGCCAGCAGTTTTAGCCCAAGCTCCTACAATGAGCAGTTCTTC

cdr3_length: 13
j_call: TRBJ2-3
d_call: NA
v_call: TRBV10-3
clone_size: many
cdr3_aa: CAISAPGADTQYF
cdr3_nt: TGTGCCATCAGTGCCCCCGGCGCAGATACGCAGTATTTT

cdr3_length: 16
j_call: TRBJ1-2
d_call: NA
v_call: TRBV7-2
clone_size: few
cdr3_aa: CASSLAYFTGGYGYTF
cdr3_nt: TGTGCCAGCAGCTTAGCGTATTTTACAGGTGGCTATGGCTACACCTTC

cdr3_length: 14
j_call: TRBJ2-3
d_call: TRBD2
v_call: TRBV6-2/TRBV6-3
clone_size: NA
cdr3_aa: CASSIGGAADTQYF
cdr3_nt: TGTGCCAGCAGTATCGGGGGGGCCGCGGATACGCAGTATTTT

cdr3_length: 14
j_call: TRBJ1-5
d_call: TRBD1
v_call: TRBV20-1
clone_size: few
cdr3_aa: CSARVSGGGQPQHF
cdr3_nt: TGCAGTGCTAGAGTCTCAGGGGGCGGCCAGCCCCAGCATTTT

cdr3_length: 16
j_call: TRBJ1-5
d_call: NA
v_call: TRBV20-1
clone_size: NA
cdr3_aa: CSARDLLGTLNEPQHF
cdr3_nt: TGCAGTGCTAGAGATCTTCTCGGCACACTTAACGAGCCCCAGCATTTT

cdr3_length: 15
j_call: TRBJ1-6
d_call: NA
v_call: TRBV6-5
clone_size: few
cdr3_aa: CASSLSRGNNSPLHF
cdr3_nt: TGTGCCAGCAGCCTTAGTAGGGGGAATAATTCACCCCTCCACTTT

cdr3_length: 13
j_call: TRBJ2-6
d_call: NA
v_call: TRBV5-6
clone_size: NA
cdr3_aa: CASSFQGTNVLTF
cdr3_nt: TGTGCCAGCAGCTTTCAGGGGACCAACGTCCTGACTTTC

cdr3_length: 14
j_call: TRBJ2-5
d_call: TRBD2
v_call: TRBV10-2
clone_size: NA
cdr3_aa: CASRPSGVDVTQYF
cdr3_nt: TGCGCCAGCCGCCCTAGCGGGGTCGACGTGACCCAGTACTTC

cdr3_length: 15
j_call: TRBJ1-4
d_call: NA
v_call: TRBV5-1
clone_size: NA
cdr3_aa: CASSPSDSYSEKLFF
cdr3_nt: TGCGCCAGCAGCCCGTCGGACTCATACAGCGAAAAACTGTTTTTT

cdr3_length: 19
j_call: TRBJ1-5
d_call: TRBD1
v_call: TRBV20-1
clone_size: few
cdr3_aa: CSARDPRGQGADGNQPQHF
cdr3_nt: TGCAGTGCTAGAGATCCCAGGGGACAGGGGGCTGATGGCAATCAGCCCCAGCATTTT

cdr3_length: 14
j_call: TRBJ2-2
d_call: NA
v_call: TRBV6-2/TRBV6-3
clone_size: few
cdr3_aa: CASGISLLAGELFF
cdr3_nt: TGTGCCAGCGGTATCTCCCTCCTGGCCGGGGAGCTGTTTTTT

cdr3_length: 15
j_call: TRBJ1-1
d_call: NA
v_call: TRBV20-1
clone_size: few
cdr3_aa: CSARDLRELNTEAFF
cdr3_nt: TGCAGTGCTAGAGATCTTCGGGAGTTGAACACTGAAGCTTTCTTT

cdr3_length: 14
j_call: TRBJ2-1
d_call: NA
v_call: TRBV11-2
clone_size: few
cdr3_aa: CASDPRGGINEQFF
cdr3_nt: TGTGCCAGCGATCCTCGGGGTGGAATCAATGAGCAGTTCTTC

cdr3_length: 15
j_call: TRBJ1-4
d_call: TRBD1
v_call: TRBV7-8
clone_size: few
cdr3_aa: CASSPDRAKNEKLFF
cdr3_nt: TGTGCCAGCAGCCCCGACAGGGCTAAAAATGAAAAACTGTTTTTT

cdr3_length: 14
j_call: TRBJ2-1
d_call: TRBD1
v_call: TRBV6-6
clone_size: many
cdr3_aa: CASSNRDRGNEQFF
cdr3_nt: TGTGCCAGCAGTAACCGGGACAGGGGGAATGAGCAGTTCTTC

cdr3_length: 14
j_call: TRBJ1-4
d_call: NA
v_call: TRBV7-9
clone_size: many
cdr3_aa: CACIKGRMNEKLFF
cdr3_nt: TGTGCCTGTATTAAAGGGAGGATGAATGAAAAACTGTTTTTT

cdr3_length: 16
j_call: TRBJ2-7
d_call: NA
v_call: TRBV6-5
clone_size: NA
cdr3_aa: CASSYSFFRGSYEQYF
cdr3_nt: TGTGCCAGCAGTTACTCTTTTTTCCGCGGGTCCTACGAGCAGTACTTC

cdr3_length: 13
j_call: TRBJ1-1
d_call: NA
v_call: TRBV7-9
clone_size: few
cdr3_aa: CASSRGAATEAFF
cdr3_nt: TGTGCCAGCAGCAGGGGGGCGGCCACTGAAGCTTTCTTT

cdr3_length: 17
j_call: TRBJ2-3
d_call: NA
v_call: TRBV7-2
clone_size: NA
cdr3_aa: CASSLPTAFPSTDTQYF
cdr3_nt: TGTGCCAGCAGCTTGCCGACAGCCTTTCCTAGCACAGATACGCAGTATTTT

cdr3_length: 16
j_call: TRBJ2-1
d_call: TRBD2
v_call: TRBV6-5
clone_size: NA
cdr3_aa: CASSTSLGGSYNEQFF
cdr3_nt: TGTGCCAGCAGTACGAGCCTCGGGGGGAGTTACAATGAGCAGTTCTTC

cdr3_length: 15
j_call: TRBJ1-2
d_call: NA
v_call: TRBV20-1
clone_size: few
cdr3_aa: CSAREPGSAGLGYTF
cdr3_nt: TGCAGTGCTAGAGAACCAGGGAGCGCCGGTCTTGGCTACACCTTC

cdr3_length: 11
j_call: TRBJ2-7
d_call: NA
v_call: TRBV7-2
clone_size: many
cdr3_aa: CASSSTYEQYF
cdr3_nt: TGTGCCAGCAGCTCTACCTACGAGCAGTACTTC

cdr3_length: 16
j_call: TRBJ2-5
d_call: NA
v_call: TRBV4-1
clone_size: many
cdr3_aa: CASRMTGGIGQETQYF
cdr3_nt: TGCGCCAGCAGAATGACAGGCGGCATCGGCCAAGAGACCCAGTACTTC